This T cell receptor (beta chain) derives from a study of T cells after posttransplantation cyclophosphamide. General study findings and limits: Skin or GI-infiltrating T cells shared few TRB sequences with blood. After PTCy, TRB diversity resembled that of CNI/methotrexate controls. Later blood repertoires were often dominated by clones from the donor CD8+ memory compartment.

Peripheral blood was collected from the related graft donor on the marrow donation day. The CDR3 has 14 amino acids. Germline V CDR1 and CDR2: SGHNT, YYREEE (reference sequence). J was trimmed by 7 bases and V by 5 bases; bases with no gene match: 7. Using immunoSEQ multiplex PCR, the repertoire was profiled, and TCRdb retains in-frame clones only, with some absent. The top ten clones hold 3.1% of a sample with tens of thousands of clones, 85% to 95% of them seen once. On this clone: Its antigen is still unknown.

The J gene is TRBJ2-1, the V gene TRBV5-4; 9 bases match TRBD2. This clonotype was sampled from a woman aged 45 to 65 in good health and a related stem cell transplant donor. The material sequenced was PBMCs. The CDR3, as DNA: TGTGCCAGCAGAGGAGCGGGAGGAAAAAATGAGCAGTTCTTC. Protein: CASRGAGGKNEQFF. Full variable domain (rest looked up from reference TRBV5-4 and TRBJ2-1): ETGVTQSPTHLIKTRGQQVTLRCSSQSGHNTVSWYQQALGQGPQFIFQYYREEENGRGNFPPRFSGLQFPNYSSELNVNALELDDSALYLCASRGAGGKNEQFFGPGTRLTVL.